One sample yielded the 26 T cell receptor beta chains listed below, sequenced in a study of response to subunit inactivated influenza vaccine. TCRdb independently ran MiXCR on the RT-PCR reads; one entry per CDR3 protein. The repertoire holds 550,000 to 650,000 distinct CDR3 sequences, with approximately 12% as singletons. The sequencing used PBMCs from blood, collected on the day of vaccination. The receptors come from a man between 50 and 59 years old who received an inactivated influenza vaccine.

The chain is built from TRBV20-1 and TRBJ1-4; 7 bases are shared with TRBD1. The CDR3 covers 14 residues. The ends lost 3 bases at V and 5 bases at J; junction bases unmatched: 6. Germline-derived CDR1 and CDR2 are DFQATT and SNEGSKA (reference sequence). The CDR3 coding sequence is TGCAGTGCTAGGGCAGGGGGGGGCAATGAAAAACTGTTTTTT. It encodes CSARAGGGNEKLFF.

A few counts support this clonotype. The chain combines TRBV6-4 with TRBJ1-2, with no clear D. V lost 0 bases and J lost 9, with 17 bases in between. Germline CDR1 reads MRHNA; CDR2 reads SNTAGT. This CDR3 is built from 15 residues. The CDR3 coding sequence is TGTGCCAGCAGTGACTCATTAAGGGAGAAAGGAAGCTACACCTTC. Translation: CASSDSLREKGSYTF.

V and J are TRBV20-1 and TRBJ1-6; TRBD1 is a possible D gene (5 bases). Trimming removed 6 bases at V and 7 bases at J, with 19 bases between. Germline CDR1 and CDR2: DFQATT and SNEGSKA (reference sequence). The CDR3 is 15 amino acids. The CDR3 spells CSAGPGRARNSPLHF. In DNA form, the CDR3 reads TGCAGTGCAGGCCCGGGCAGGGCTAGAAATTCACCCCTCCACTTT.

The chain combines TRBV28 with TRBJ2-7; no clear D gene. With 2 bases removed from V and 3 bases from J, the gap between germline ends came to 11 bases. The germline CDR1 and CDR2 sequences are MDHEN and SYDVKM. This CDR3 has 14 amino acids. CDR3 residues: CASSLGRLFYEQYF. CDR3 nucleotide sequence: TGTGCCAGCAGTTTAGGGCGTTTGTTCTACGAGCAGTACTTC.

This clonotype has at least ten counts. CDR3 coding DNA: TGTGCCAGCCGTAGACTAGCGGGGCCTCCAGATACGCAGTATTTT. Its translation: CASRRLAGPPDTQYF. The chain joins TRBV6-2 or TRBV6-3 to TRBJ2-3; TRBD2 matches at 11 bases. Per germline, CDR1 MNHEY and CDR2 SVGEGT. V dropped 8 bases and J dropped 4; count of bases not matched to a gene: 8. This CDR3 contains 15 residues.

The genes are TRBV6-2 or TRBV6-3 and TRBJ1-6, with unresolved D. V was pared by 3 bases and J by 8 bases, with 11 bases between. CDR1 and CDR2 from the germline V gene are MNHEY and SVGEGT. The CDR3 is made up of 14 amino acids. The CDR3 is CASSYLGSDSPLHF. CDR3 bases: TGTGCCAGCAGTTATTTAGGATCCGATTCACCCCTCCACTTT.

The CDR3 nucleotides are TGTGCCTGGAGGAGGAGGGACAGGGTTGGTGCTCAGCCCCAGCATTTT. Translation: CAWRRRDRVGAQPQHF. J is TRBJ1-5 and V is TRBV30, with 9 bases fitting TRBD1. Germline V gene data show CDR1 as GTSNPN and CDR2 as SVGIG (reference sequence). The CDR3 totals 16 residues. V lost 3 bases and J lost 6; bases outside the gene matches: 12.

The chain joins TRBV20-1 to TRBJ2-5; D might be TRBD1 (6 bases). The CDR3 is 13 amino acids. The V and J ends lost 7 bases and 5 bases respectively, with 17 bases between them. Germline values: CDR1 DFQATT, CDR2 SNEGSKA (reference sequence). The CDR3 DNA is TGCAGTGTTCACGTTTGGGACACCGAGACCCAGTACTTC. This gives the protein CSVHVWDTETQYF.

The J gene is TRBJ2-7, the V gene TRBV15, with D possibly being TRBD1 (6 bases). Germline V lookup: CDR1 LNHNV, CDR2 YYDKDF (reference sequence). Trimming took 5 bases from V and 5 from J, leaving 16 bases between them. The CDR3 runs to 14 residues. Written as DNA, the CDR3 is TGTGCCACCAGCTTCCCCGCATCAGGGGACGAGCAGTACTTC. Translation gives CATSFPASGDEQYF.

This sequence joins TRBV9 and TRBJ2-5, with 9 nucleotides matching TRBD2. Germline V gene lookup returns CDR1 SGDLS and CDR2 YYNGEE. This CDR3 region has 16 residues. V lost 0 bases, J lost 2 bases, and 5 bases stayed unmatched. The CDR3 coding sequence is TGTGCCAGCAGCGTAGCTGTGCGGGAGGGGCAAGAGACCCAGTACTTC. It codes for CASSVAVREGQETQYF.

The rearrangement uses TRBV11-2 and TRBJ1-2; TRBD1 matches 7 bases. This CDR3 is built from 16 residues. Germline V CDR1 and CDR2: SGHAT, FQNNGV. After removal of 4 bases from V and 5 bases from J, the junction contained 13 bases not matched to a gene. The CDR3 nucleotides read TGTGCCAGCAGCTCGGGGCCCGGGACAGCTACTTATGGCTACACCTTC. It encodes CASSSGPGTATYGYTF. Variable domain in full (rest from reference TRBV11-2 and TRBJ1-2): EAGVAQSPRYKIIEKRQSVAFWCNPISGHATLYWYQQILGQGPKLLIQFQNNGVVDDSQLPKDRFSAERLKGVDSTLKIQPAKLEDSAVYLCASSSGPGTATYGYTFGSGTRLTVV.

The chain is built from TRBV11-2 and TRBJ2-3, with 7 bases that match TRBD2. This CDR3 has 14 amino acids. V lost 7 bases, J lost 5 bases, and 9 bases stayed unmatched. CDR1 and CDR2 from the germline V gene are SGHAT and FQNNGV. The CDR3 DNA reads TGTGCCAGCACCGGGAGGAGGGCTCTAGATACGCAGTATTTT. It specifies CASTGRRALDTQYF.

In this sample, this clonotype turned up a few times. In nucleotides, the CDR3 is TGCAGCTCCCCGCTTACCTACAATGAGCAGTTCTTC. Translation gives CSSPLTYNEQFF. The rearrangement links TRBV20-1 to TRBJ2-1; D is unclear. From germline, CDR1 is DFQATT and CDR2 SNEGSKA (reference sequence). The CDR3 contains 12 residues.

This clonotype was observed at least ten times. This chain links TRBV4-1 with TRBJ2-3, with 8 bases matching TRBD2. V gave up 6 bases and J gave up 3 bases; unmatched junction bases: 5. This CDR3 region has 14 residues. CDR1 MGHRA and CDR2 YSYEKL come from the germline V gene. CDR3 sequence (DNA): TGCGCCAGCAGTTCGGCGGGGGGAACAGATACGCAGTATTTT. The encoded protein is CASSSAGGTDTQYF.

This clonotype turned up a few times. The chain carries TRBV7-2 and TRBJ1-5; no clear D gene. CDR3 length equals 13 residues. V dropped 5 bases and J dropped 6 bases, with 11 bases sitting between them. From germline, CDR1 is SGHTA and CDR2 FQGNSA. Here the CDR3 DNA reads TGTGCCAGCAGCCAGAGGTGGAGTCAGCCCCAGCATTTT. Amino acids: CASSQRWSQPQHF.

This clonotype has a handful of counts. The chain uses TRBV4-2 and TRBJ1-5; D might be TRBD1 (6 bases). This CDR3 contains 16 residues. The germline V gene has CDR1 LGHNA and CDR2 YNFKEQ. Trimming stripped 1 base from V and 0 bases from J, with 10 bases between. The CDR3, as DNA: TGTGCCAGCAGCCAAGCTTACAGGGATAGCAATCAGCCCCAGCATTTT. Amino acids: CASSQAYRDSNQPQHF.

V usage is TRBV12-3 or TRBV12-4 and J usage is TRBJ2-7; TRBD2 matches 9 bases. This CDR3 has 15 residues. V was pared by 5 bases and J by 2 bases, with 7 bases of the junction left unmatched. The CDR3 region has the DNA TGTGCCAGCAGTGCTCCGGGACTAGCCCCCTACGAGCAGTACTTC. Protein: CASSAPGLAPYEQYF.

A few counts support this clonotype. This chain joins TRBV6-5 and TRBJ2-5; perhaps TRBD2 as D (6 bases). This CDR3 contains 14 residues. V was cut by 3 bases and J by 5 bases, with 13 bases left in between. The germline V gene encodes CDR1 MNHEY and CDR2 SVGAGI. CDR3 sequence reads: CASSYRSGSETQYF. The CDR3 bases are TGTGCCAGCAGTTATCGGAGCGGGTCGGAGACCCAGTACTTC.

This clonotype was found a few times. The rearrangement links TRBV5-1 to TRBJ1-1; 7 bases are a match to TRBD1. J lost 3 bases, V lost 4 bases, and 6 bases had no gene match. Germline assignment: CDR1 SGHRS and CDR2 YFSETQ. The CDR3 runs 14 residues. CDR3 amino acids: CASSQQGRYTEAFF. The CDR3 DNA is TGCGCCAGCAGCCAACAGGGGAGATACACTGAAGCTTTCTTT.

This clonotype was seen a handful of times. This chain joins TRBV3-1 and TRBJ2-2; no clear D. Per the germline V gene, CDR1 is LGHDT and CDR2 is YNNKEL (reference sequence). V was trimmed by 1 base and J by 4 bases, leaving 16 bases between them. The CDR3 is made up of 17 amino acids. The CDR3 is CASSQVWTLRGTGELFF. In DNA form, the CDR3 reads TGTGCCAGCAGCCAAGTTTGGACCCTTCGTGGCACCGGGGAGCTGTTTTTT.

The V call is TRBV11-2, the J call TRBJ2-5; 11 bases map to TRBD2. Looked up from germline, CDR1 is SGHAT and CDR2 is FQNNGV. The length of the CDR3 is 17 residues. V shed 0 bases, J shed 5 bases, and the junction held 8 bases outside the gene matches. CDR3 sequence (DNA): TGTGCCAGCAGCTTAGATGAAGCTAGCGGGGGGATGGAGACCCAGTACTTC. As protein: CASSLDEASGGMETQYF.

This CDR3 is CASLNLAGRDNEQFF. CDR3 sequence (DNA): TGTGCCAGCCTGAACCTAGCGGGAAGGGACAATGAGCAGTTCTTC. The chain uses TRBV12-3 or TRBV12-4 and TRBJ2-1, with 9 bases matching TRBD2. V shed 8 bases and J 5 bases; nucleotides not matched to a gene: 10. The CDR3 has 15 amino acids.

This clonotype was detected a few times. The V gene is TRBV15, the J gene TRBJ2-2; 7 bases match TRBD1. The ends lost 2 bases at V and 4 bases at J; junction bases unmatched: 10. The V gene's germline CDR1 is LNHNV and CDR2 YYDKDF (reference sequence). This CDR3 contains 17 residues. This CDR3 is CATSRHKRGRGTGELFF. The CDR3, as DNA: TGTGCCACCAGCAGACATAAAAGGGGGCGCGGCACCGGGGAGCTGTTTTTT.

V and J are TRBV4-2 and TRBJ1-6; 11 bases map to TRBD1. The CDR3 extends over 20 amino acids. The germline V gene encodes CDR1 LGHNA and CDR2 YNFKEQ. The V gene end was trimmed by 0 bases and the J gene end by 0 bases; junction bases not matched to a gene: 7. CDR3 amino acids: CASSQDGTGGMSSYNSPLHF. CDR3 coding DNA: TGTGCCAGCAGCCAAGACGGGACAGGGGGGATGAGCTCCTATAATTCACCCCTCCACTTT.

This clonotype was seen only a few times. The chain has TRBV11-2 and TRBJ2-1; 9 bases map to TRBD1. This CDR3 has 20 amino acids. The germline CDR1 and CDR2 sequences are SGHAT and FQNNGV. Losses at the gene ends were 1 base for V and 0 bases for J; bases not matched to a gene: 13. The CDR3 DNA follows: TGTGCCAGCAGCTTAGTTCGCTGGGGGACAGGGCAGTCCTCCTACAATGAGCAGTTCTTC. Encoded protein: CASSLVRWGTGQSSYNEQFF.

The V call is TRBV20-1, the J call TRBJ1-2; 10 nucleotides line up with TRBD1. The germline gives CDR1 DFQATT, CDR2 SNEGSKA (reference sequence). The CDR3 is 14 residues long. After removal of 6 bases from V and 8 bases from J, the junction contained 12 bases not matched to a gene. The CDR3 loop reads CSASGTGAPWGYTF. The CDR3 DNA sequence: TGCAGTGCATCCGGGACAGGGGCTCCTTGGGGCTACACCTTC.